The rows below give T cell receptor beta chains drawn from one sample of a study of CD8 T cells in ankylosing spondylitis. TCRdb ran MiXCR on the 5' RACE reads and lists one entry per CDR3 protein. The sample consists of around 150,000 distinct CDR3 sequences, around two fifths of them appearing once. Sequencing was done on a sample of synovial fluid, either unsorted or a sorted T cell fraction (not recorded which). Receptor source: a male donor with ankylosing spondylitis. Each CDR3 is given with its conserved first and last residue. The D gene is left open where the match is weak. The size of a clone is reported for some rows only, either as once, few or many, or as a class for expanded clones.

d_call: -
j_call: TRBJ1-2
v_call: TRBV19
clone_size: once
cdr3_aa: CASSPTWDRDLGYTF
cdr3_nt: TGTGCCAGTAGTCCCACTTGGGACCGCGACTTAGGCTACACCTTC

d_call: -
j_call: TRBJ1-1
v_call: TRBV30
clone_size: -
cdr3_aa: CAWTYLGPPRLTEAFF
cdr3_nt: TGTGCCTGGACCTATCTCGGGCCACCTCGACTCACTGAAGCTTTCTTT

d_call: TRBD2
j_call: TRBJ2-7
v_call: TRBV3-1
clone_size: -
cdr3_aa: CASSQWRGDYEQYF
cdr3_nt: TGTGCCAGCAGCCAGTGGCGGGGGGATTACGAGCAGTACTTC

d_call: -
j_call: TRBJ2-7
v_call: TRBV5-1
clone_size: -
cdr3_aa: CASSPLEGYEQYF
cdr3_nt: TGCGCCAGCAGCCCCCTTGAGGGCTACGAGCAGTACTTC

d_call: TRBD1
j_call: TRBJ1-1
v_call: TRBV7-2
clone_size: -
cdr3_aa: CASSPVDRGLKFTEAFF
cdr3_nt: TGTGCCAGCAGCCCGGTCGACAGGGGGCTCAAGTTCACTGAAGCTTTCTTT

d_call: -
j_call: TRBJ1-1
v_call: TRBV6-1
clone_size: once
cdr3_aa: CASRPQENTEAFF
cdr3_nt: TGTGCCAGCAGACCCCAGGAGAACACTGAAGCTTTCTTT

d_call: -
j_call: TRBJ2-1
v_call: TRBV7-2
clone_size: -
cdr3_aa: CASSLSDLGMRDEQFF
cdr3_nt: TGTGCCAGCAGCCTCTCGGACTTAGGAATGAGAGATGAGCAGTTCTTC

d_call: -
j_call: TRBJ1-2
v_call: TRBV5-6
clone_size: -
cdr3_aa: CASSFQRAGYTF
cdr3_nt: TGTGCCAGCAGCTTTCAGAGGGCAGGCTACACCTTC

d_call: -
j_call: TRBJ1-6
v_call: TRBV28
clone_size: -
cdr3_aa: CASTRQTTGDSSYNSPLHF
cdr3_nt: TGTGCCAGCACTAGACAGACAACCGGCGATAGCTCCTATAATTCACCCCTCCACTTT

d_call: TRBD2
j_call: TRBJ2-5
v_call: TRBV5-6
clone_size: -
cdr3_aa: CASSLTRTSPSQETQYF
cdr3_nt: TGTGCCAGCAGCTTGACTAGGACTAGCCCCTCACAAGAGACCCAGTACTTC

d_call: TRBD1
j_call: TRBJ2-7
v_call: TRBV4-1
clone_size: -
cdr3_aa: CASSRGQQSYEQYF
cdr3_nt: TGCGCCAGCAGCCGGGGACAGCAGTCCTACGAGCAGTACTTC

d_call: TRBD2
j_call: TRBJ2-1
v_call: TRBV7-8
clone_size: -
cdr3_aa: CASSLWTSGSGEQFF
cdr3_nt: TGTGCCAGCAGCTTATGGACTAGCGGGAGCGGGGAGCAGTTCTTC

d_call: -
j_call: TRBJ1-1
v_call: TRBV5-1
clone_size: once
cdr3_aa: CASSLGGREQAFF
cdr3_nt: TGCGCCAGCAGCTTGGGAGGCAGGGAACAAGCTTTCTTT

d_call: TRBD1
j_call: TRBJ1-1
v_call: TRBV5-1
clone_size: -
cdr3_aa: CASSSTGGWTEAFF
cdr3_nt: TGCGCCAGCAGCTCGACAGGGGGGTGGACTGAAGCTTTCTTT

d_call: TRBD2
j_call: TRBJ2-7
v_call: TRBV4-2
clone_size: few
cdr3_aa: CASSQDGTSGSYEQYF
cdr3_nt: TGTGCCAGCAGCCAAGATGGGACTAGCGGGAGTTACGAGCAGTACTTC

d_call: TRBD1
j_call: TRBJ1-1
v_call: TRBV3-1
clone_size: many
cdr3_aa: CASSPGTGYTEAFF
cdr3_nt: TGTGCCAGCAGCCCGGGGACAGGGTACACTGAAGCTTTCTTT

d_call: TRBD2
j_call: TRBJ2-1
v_call: TRBV11-2
clone_size: -
cdr3_aa: CASSLGLHAGPSGRVYNEQFF
cdr3_nt: TGTGCCAGCAGCTTAGGACTCCACGCCGGCCCTAGCGGGAGGGTCTATAATGAGCAGTTCTTC

d_call: -
j_call: TRBJ1-2
v_call: TRBV4-2
clone_size: many
cdr3_aa: CASSREDSPSPNYGYTF
cdr3_nt: TGTGCCAGCAGCCGAGAGGACAGCCCCAGTCCTAACTATGGCTACACCTTC

d_call: TRBD2
j_call: TRBJ2-1
v_call: TRBV7-9
clone_size: -
cdr3_aa: CASSPFPGGLYNEQFF
cdr3_nt: TGTGCCAGCAGCCCGTTCCCGGGAGGCCTTTACAATGAGCAGTTCTTC

d_call: -
j_call: TRBJ2-5
v_call: TRBV25-1
clone_size: -
cdr3_aa: CATYQETQYF
cdr3_nt: TGTGCCACCTATCAAGAGACCCAGTACTTC

d_call: -
j_call: TRBJ1-2
v_call: TRBV12-3/TRBV12-4
clone_size: -
cdr3_aa: CASGFVARTF
cdr3_nt: TGTGCCAGCGGGTTCGTAGCGAGGACCTTC

d_call: -
j_call: TRBJ1-1
v_call: TRBV18
clone_size: few
cdr3_aa: CASSPYVGHTRGGFF
cdr3_nt: TGTGCCAGCTCACCCTACGTTGGACATACCCGAGGTGGTTTCTTT

d_call: -
j_call: TRBJ2-5
v_call: TRBV10-3
clone_size: -
cdr3_aa: CAISEDGQTGTQYF
cdr3_nt: TGTGCCATCAGTGAGGACGGTCAAACTGGGACCCAGTACTTC

d_call: -
j_call: TRBJ2-5
v_call: TRBV20-1
clone_size: -
cdr3_aa: CSARIWGSQETQYF
cdr3_nt: TGCAGTGCTAGAATATGGGGCTCCCAAGAGACCCAGTACTTC

d_call: -
j_call: TRBJ2-7
v_call: TRBV4-1
clone_size: -
cdr3_aa: CASSQAPPAGKYEQYF
cdr3_nt: TGCGCCAGCAGCCAAGCCCCCCCCGCAGGGAAGTACGAGCAGTACTTC

d_call: -
j_call: TRBJ2-7
v_call: TRBV27
clone_size: many
cdr3_aa: CASSLSLAYEQYF
cdr3_nt: TGTGCCAGCAGTTTAAGTCTAGCCTACGAGCAGTACTTC

d_call: TRBD2
j_call: TRBJ2-7
v_call: TRBV24-1
clone_size: -
cdr3_aa: CATSPRPGLGTYEQYF
cdr3_nt: TGTGCCACCAGTCCTCGCCCGGGACTAGGGACCTACGAGCAGTACTTC

d_call: TRBD2
j_call: TRBJ2-7
v_call: TRBV11-2
clone_size: -
cdr3_aa: CASSSRLAGGPQLTYEQYF
cdr3_nt: TGTGCCAGCAGCTCCAGACTAGCGGGGGGCCCTCAGCTAACCTACGAGCAGTACTTC

d_call: TRBD2
j_call: TRBJ2-7
v_call: TRBV6-1
clone_size: -
cdr3_aa: CASSVGGRADEQYF
cdr3_nt: TGTGCCAGCAGTGTGGGAGGGAGGGCCGACGAGCAGTACTTC

d_call: -
j_call: TRBJ1-1
v_call: TRBV6-1
clone_size: -
cdr3_aa: CASSVTGWGMNTEAFF
cdr3_nt: TGTGCCAGCAGCGTAACAGGTTGGGGCATGAACACTGAAGCTTTCTTT

d_call: -
j_call: TRBJ2-7
v_call: TRBV7-3
clone_size: many
cdr3_aa: CASSSLSGPYEQYF
cdr3_nt: TGTGCCAGCAGCTCACTGTCGGGCCCCTACGAGCAGTACTTC

d_call: -
j_call: TRBJ2-7
v_call: TRBV4-2
clone_size: -
cdr3_aa: CASSQVGGEQYF
cdr3_nt: TGTGCCAGCAGCCAAGTAGGGGGGGAGCAGTACTTC

d_call: -
j_call: TRBJ1-6
v_call: TRBV10-3
clone_size: -
cdr3_aa: CAINSKRRSPLHF
cdr3_nt: TGTGCCATCAACTCAAAAAGGAGGTCACCCCTCCACTTT

d_call: -
j_call: TRBJ2-1
v_call: TRBV7-8
clone_size: -
cdr3_aa: CASRLGRIIYNEQFF
cdr3_nt: TGTGCCAGCAGGTTGGGACGGATTATATACAATGAGCAGTTCTTC

d_call: -
j_call: TRBJ1-2
v_call: TRBV6-5
clone_size: -
cdr3_aa: CASSSPGGYYGYTF
cdr3_nt: TGTGCCAGCAGTTCACCGGGGGGGTACTATGGCTACACCTTC

d_call: TRBD2
j_call: TRBJ2-4
v_call: TRBV20-1
clone_size: few
cdr3_aa: CSARTGGAKNIQYF
cdr3_nt: TGCAGTGCTAGGACGGGGGGAGCCAAAAACATTCAGTACTTC

d_call: -
j_call: TRBJ1-2
v_call: TRBV6-1
clone_size: few
cdr3_aa: CASSEQDYYGYTF
cdr3_nt: TGTGCCAGCAGTGAACAGGATTACTATGGCTACACCTTC

d_call: TRBD2
j_call: TRBJ2-1
v_call: TRBV20-1
clone_size: -
cdr3_aa: CSARGGREIDEQFF
cdr3_nt: TGCAGTGCTAGGGGAGGGCGGGAGATCGATGAGCAGTTCTTC

d_call: -
j_call: TRBJ2-1
v_call: TRBV12-5
clone_size: -
cdr3_aa: CASGLEGSYNEQFF
cdr3_nt: TGTGCTAGTGGTTTAGAGGGCTCCTACAATGAGCAGTTCTTC

d_call: -
j_call: TRBJ2-1
v_call: TRBV7-9
clone_size: -
cdr3_aa: CASSSFRLPRYNEQFF
cdr3_nt: TGTGCCAGCAGTTCATTTAGGCTACCCCGCTACAATGAGCAGTTCTTC

d_call: -
j_call: TRBJ2-3
v_call: TRBV29-1
clone_size: -
cdr3_aa: CSVGPGEAVDTQYF
cdr3_nt: TGCAGCGTTGGCCCCGGGGAGGCCGTCGATACGCAGTATTTT

d_call: -
j_call: TRBJ1-4
v_call: TRBV27
clone_size: -
cdr3_aa: CASSRRLNEKLFF
cdr3_nt: TGTGCCAGCAGCCGACGGCTTAATGAAAAACTGTTTTTT

d_call: -
j_call: TRBJ2-3
v_call: TRBV28
clone_size: -
cdr3_aa: CASSLGILDTQYF
cdr3_nt: TGTGCCAGCAGCCTAGGGATATTGGATACGCAGTATTTT

d_call: -
j_call: TRBJ2-1
v_call: TRBV15
clone_size: -
cdr3_aa: CATSSGAHSYNEQFF
cdr3_nt: TGTGCCACCAGCAGTGGCGCCCACTCCTACAATGAGCAGTTCTTC

d_call: -
j_call: TRBJ1-4
v_call: TRBV12-3/TRBV12-4
clone_size: -
cdr3_aa: CASLAGTIFNEKLFF
cdr3_nt: TGTGCCAGCCTGGCGGGCACCATCTTTAATGAAAAACTGTTTTTT

d_call: TRBD1
j_call: TRBJ1-1
v_call: TRBV29-1
clone_size: -
cdr3_aa: CSVPDRESEAFF
cdr3_nt: TGCAGCGTGCCTGACAGGGAGTCTGAAGCTTTCTTT

d_call: -
j_call: TRBJ2-5
v_call: TRBV20-1
clone_size: few
cdr3_aa: CSARSHFQETQYF
cdr3_nt: TGCAGTGCTAGGAGCCATTTCCAAGAGACCCAGTACTTC

d_call: TRBD1
j_call: TRBJ1-2
v_call: TRBV4-1
clone_size: few
cdr3_aa: CASSHPWDRDGYTF
cdr3_nt: TGCGCCAGCAGCCACCCCTGGGACAGGGACGGCTACACCTTC

d_call: -
j_call: TRBJ2-2
v_call: TRBV5-6
clone_size: -
cdr3_aa: CASSLGRFNTGELFF
cdr3_nt: TGTGCCAGCAGCCTCGGGAGATTCAACACCGGGGAGCTGTTTTTT

d_call: -
j_call: TRBJ2-3
v_call: TRBV7-9
clone_size: -
cdr3_aa: CASSLLGPAADTQYF
cdr3_nt: TGTGCCAGCAGCCTCCTGGGACCGGCGGCAGATACGCAGTATTTT

d_call: -
j_call: TRBJ2-1
v_call: TRBV6-5
clone_size: many
cdr3_aa: CASSYSSGNNEQFF
cdr3_nt: TGTGCCAGCAGTTACTCTTCTGGGAATAATGAGCAGTTCTTC

d_call: TRBD1
j_call: TRBJ2-4
v_call: TRBV7-9
clone_size: -
cdr3_aa: CASSTREPRDRGNIQYF
cdr3_nt: TGTGCCAGCAGCACCCGAGAACCCCGGGACAGGGGAAACATTCAGTACTTC

d_call: TRBD2
j_call: TRBJ2-2
v_call: TRBV10-3
clone_size: few
cdr3_aa: CAISAVGGYTGELFF
cdr3_nt: TGTGCCATCAGTGCGGTCGGGGGGTACACCGGGGAGCTGTTTTTT

d_call: -
j_call: TRBJ2-7
v_call: TRBV20-1
clone_size: many
cdr3_aa: CSARGDQFLHEQYF
cdr3_nt: TGCAGTGCTAGGGGGGACCAATTTCTCCACGAGCAGTACTTC

d_call: TRBD2
j_call: TRBJ2-3
v_call: TRBV11-2
clone_size: -
cdr3_aa: CASSLVGLAGVKTDTQYF
cdr3_nt: TGTGCCAGCAGCTTAGTCGGGCTAGCGGGAGTTAAAACAGATACGCAGTATTTT